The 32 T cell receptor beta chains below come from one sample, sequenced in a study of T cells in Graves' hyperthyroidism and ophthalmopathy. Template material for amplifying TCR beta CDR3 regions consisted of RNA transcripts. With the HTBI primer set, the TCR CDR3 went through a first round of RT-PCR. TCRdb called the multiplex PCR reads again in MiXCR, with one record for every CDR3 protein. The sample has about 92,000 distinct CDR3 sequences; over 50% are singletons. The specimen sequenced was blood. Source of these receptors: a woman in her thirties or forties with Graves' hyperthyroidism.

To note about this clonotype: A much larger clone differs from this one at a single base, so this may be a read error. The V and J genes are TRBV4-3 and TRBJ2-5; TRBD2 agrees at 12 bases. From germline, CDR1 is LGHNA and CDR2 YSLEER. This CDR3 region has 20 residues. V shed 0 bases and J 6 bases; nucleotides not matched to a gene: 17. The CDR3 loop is CASSQDAPLTSGRYEQTQYF. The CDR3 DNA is TGCGCCAGCAGCCAAGATGCCCCGCTTACTAGCGGGAGGTACGAACAGACCCAGTACTTC.

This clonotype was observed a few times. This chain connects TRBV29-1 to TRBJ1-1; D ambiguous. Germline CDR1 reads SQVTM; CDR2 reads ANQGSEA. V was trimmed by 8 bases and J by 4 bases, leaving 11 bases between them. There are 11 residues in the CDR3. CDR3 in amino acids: CSSYNGTEAFF. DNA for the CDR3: TGCAGCTCCTATAATGGCACTGAAGCTTTCTTT.

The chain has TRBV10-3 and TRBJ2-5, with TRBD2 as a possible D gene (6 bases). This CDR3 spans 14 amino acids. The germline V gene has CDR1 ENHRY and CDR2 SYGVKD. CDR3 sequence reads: CTTSKTSPRGTQYF. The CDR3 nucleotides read TGTACCACCAGCAAGACTAGTCCCCGAGGGACCCAGTACTTC.

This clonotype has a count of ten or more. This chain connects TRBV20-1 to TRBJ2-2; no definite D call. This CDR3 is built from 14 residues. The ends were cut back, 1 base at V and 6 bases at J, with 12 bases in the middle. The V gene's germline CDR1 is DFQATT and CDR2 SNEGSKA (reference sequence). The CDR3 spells CSARVIPPAGELFF. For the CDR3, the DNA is TGCAGTGCTAGAGTAATCCCCCCGGCCGGGGAGCTGTTTTTT.

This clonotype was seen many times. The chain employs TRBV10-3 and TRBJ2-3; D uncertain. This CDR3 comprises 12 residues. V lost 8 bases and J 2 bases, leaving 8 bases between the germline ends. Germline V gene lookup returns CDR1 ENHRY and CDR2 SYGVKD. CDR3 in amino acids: CAIARNTDTQYF. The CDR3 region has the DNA TGTGCCATCGCCCGCAACACAGATACGCAGTATTTT.

The CDR3 sequence: CASRRSGGRNQPQHF. In nucleotides, the CDR3 is TGTGCCAGTAGACGGTCAGGGGGGCGCAATCAGCCCCAGCATTTT. The rearrangement joins TRBV19 to TRBJ1-5; TRBD1 aligns across 7 bases. The CDR3 has 15 amino acids. Germline trimming cut 6 bases from V and 2 bases from J; bases unmatched to any gene: 7. Germline V gene data show CDR1 as LNHDA and CDR2 as SQIVND (reference sequence).

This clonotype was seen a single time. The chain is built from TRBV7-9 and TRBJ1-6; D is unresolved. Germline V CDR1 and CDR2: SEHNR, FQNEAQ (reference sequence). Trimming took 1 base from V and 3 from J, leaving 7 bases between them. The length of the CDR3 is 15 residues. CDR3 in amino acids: CASSLVLSYNSPLHF. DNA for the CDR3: TGTGCCAGCAGCTTAGTTCTCAGCTATAATTCACCCCTCCACTTT.

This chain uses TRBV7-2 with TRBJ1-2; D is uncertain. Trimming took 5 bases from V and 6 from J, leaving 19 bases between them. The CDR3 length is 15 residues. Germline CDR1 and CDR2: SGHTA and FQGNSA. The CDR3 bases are TGTGCCAGCAGCGCAGGCGTGGGCAGCGTGGATGGCTACACCTTC. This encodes CASSAGVGSVDGYTF. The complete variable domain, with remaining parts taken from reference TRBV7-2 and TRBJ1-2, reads GAGVSQSPSNKVTEKGKDVELRCDPISGHTALYWYRQSLGQGLEFLIYFQGNSAPDKSGLPSDRFSAERTGGSVSTLTIQRTQQEDSAVYLCASSAGVGSVDGYTFGSGTRLTVV.

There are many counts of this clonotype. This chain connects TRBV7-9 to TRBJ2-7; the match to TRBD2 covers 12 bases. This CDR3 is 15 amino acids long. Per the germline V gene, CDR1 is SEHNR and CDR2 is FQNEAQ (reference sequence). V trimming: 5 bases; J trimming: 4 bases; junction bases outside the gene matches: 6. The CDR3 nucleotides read TGTGCCAGCAGCCGCCTAGCGGGAGGGCGTTACGAGCAGTACTTC. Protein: CASSRLAGGRYEQYF. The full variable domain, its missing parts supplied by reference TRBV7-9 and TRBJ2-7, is DTGVSQNPRHKITKRGQNVTFRCDPISEHNRLYWYRQTLGQGPEFLTYFQNEAQLEKSRLLSDRFSAERPKGSFSTLEIQRTEQGDSAMYLCASSRLAGGRYEQYFGPGTRLTVT.

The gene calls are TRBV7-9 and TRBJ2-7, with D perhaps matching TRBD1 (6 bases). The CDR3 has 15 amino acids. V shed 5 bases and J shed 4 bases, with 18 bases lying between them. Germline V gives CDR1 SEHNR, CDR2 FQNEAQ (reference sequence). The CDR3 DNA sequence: TGTGCCAGCAGCCAAACAGGGATAGGGGTTTACGAGCAGTACTTC. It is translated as CASSQTGIGVYEQYF.

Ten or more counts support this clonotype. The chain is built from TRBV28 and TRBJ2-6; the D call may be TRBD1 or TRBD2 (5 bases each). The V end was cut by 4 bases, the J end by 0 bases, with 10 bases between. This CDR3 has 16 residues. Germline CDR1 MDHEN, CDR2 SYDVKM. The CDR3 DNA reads TGTGCCAGCAGTTGGGACGGTAGCTCTGGGGCCAACGTCCTGACTTTC. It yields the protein CASSWDGSSGANVLTF.

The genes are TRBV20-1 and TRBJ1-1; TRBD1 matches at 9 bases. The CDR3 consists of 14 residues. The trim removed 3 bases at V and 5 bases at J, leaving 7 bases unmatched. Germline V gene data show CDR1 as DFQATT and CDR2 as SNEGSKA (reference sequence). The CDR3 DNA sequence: TGCAGTGCTAGCGCCGGGACAGGGAGGACTGAAGCTTTCTTT. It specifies CSASAGTGRTEAFF.

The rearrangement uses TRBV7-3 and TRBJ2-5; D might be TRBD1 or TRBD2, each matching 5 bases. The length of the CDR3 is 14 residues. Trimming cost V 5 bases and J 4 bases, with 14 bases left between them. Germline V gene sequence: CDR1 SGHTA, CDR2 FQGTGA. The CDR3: CASSLSGTGETQYF. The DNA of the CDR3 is TGTGCCAGCAGCCTGTCAGGGACGGGAGAGACCCAGTACTTC. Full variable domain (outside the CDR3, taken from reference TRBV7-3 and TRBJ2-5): GAGVSQTPSNKVTEKGKYVELRCDPISGHTALYWYRQSLGQGPEFLIYFQGTGAADDSGLPNDRFFAVRPEGSVSTLKIQRTERGDSAVYLCASSLSGTGETQYFGPGTRLLVL.

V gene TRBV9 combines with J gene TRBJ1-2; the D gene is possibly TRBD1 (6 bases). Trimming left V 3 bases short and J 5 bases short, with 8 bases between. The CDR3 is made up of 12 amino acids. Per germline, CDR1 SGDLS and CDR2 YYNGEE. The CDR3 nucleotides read TGTGCCAGCAGCGCGAGGGGGTATGGCTACACCTTC. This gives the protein CASSARGYGYTF.

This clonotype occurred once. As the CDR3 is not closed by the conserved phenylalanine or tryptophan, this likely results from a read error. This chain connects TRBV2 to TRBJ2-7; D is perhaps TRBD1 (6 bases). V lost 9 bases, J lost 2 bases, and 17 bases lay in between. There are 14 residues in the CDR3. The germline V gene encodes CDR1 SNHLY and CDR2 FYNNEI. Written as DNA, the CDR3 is TGTGCCAGTAGCCTAACAGGGAACCCCTACGAGCAGTACCTC. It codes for CASSLTGNPYEQYL.

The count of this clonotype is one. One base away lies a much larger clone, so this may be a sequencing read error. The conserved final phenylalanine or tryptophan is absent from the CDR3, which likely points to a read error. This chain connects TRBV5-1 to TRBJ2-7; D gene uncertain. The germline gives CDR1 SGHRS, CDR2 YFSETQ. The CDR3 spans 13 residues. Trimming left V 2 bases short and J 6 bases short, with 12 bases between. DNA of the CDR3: TGCGCCAGCAGCTTTTTCGGAAGAGGCGAGCAGTACTCC. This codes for CASSFFGRGEQYS.

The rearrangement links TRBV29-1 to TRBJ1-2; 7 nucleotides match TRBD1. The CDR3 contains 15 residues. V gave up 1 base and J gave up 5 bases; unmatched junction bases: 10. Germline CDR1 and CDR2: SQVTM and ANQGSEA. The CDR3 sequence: CSVEVGTGVPYGYTF. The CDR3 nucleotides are TGCAGCGTTGAAGTAGGTACAGGGGTCCCGTATGGCTACACCTTC.

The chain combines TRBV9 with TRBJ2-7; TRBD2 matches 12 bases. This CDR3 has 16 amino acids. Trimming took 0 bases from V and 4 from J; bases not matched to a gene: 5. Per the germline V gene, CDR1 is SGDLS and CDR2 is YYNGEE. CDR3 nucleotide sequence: TGTGCCAGCAGCGTAGGCCTAGCGGGAGGGCTGTACGAGCAGTACTTC. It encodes CASSVGLAGGLYEQYF.

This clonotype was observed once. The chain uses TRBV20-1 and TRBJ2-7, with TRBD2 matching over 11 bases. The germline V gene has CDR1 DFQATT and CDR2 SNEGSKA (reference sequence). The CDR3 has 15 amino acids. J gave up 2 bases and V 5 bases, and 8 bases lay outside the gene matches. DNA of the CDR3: TGCAGTGCTCCAGCGCGACTAGCGGGAACCTACGAGCAGTACTTC. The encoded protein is CSAPARLAGTYEQYF.

The chain's CDR3 is CASSIDLTGGQETQYF. The CDR3 nucleotides are TGTGCCAGTAGTATAGACCTAACCGGGGGCCAAGAGACCCAGTACTTC. V usage is TRBV19 and J usage is TRBJ2-5; D may be TRBD2 (6 bases). The ends were cut back, 0 bases at V and 1 base at J, with 12 bases in the middle. CDR3 size: 16 residues. Germline CDR1 reads LNHDA; CDR2 reads SQIVND (reference sequence).

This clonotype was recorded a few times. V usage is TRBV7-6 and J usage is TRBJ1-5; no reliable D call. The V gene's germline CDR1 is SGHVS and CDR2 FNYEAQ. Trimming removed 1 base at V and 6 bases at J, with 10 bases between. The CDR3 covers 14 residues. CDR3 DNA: TGTGCCAGCAGCTTAGGTCCCAAACTTCAGCCCCAGCATTTT. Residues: CASSLGPKLQPQHF.

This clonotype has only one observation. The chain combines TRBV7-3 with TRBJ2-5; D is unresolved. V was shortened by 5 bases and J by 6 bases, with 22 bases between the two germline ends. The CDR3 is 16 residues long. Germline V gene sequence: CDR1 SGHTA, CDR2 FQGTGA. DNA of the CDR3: TGTGCCAGCAGCCTCAGCTTAGAATCCTCCGCAAAGACCCAGTACTTC. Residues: CASSLSLESSAKTQYF.

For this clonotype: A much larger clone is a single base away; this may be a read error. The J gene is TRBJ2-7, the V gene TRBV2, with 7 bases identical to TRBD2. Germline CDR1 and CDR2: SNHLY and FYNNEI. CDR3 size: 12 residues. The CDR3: CASRAGIYEQCF. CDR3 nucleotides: TGTGCCAGCAGAGCGGGAATTTACGAGCAGTGCTTC.

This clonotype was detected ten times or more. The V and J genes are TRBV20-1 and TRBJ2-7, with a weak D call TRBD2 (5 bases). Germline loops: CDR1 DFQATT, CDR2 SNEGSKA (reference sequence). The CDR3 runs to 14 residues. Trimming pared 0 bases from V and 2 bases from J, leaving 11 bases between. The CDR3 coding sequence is TGCAGTGCTAGAGATCTCGACTACCCCTACGAGCAGTACTTC. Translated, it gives CSARDLDYPYEQYF.

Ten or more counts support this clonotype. The CDR3, as DNA: TGCGCCAGCAGCTTGGTTGGAAGGAGCTCCTACGAGCAGTACTTC. Amino acid sequence: CASSLVGRSSYEQYF. The rearrangement links TRBV5-1 to TRBJ2-7; no clear D. V was trimmed by 0 bases and J by 0 bases, leaving 10 bases between them. CDR3 length: 15 amino acids. The V gene's germline CDR1 is SGHRS and CDR2 YFSETQ.

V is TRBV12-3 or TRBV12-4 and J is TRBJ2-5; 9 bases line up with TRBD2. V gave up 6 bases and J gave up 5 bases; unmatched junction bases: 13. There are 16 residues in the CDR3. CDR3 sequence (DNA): TGTGCCAGCAGCCCGGTGGCGGGAGGGCCGCAGGAGACCCAGTACTTC. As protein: CASSPVAGGPQETQYF.

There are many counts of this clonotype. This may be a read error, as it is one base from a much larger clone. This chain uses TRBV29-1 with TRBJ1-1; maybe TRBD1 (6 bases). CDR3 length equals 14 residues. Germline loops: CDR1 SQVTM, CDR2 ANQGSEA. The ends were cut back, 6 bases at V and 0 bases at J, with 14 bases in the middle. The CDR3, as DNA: TGCAGCGTCCGCCAGGACAGCATGAACACTGAAGCTTTCTTT. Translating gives CSVRQDSMNTEAFF.

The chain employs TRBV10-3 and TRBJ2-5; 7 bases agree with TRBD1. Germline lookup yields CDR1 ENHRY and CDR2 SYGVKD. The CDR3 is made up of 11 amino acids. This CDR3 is CAPGQKETQYF. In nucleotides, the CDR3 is TGTGCTCCGGGACAGAAAGAGACCCAGTACTTC.

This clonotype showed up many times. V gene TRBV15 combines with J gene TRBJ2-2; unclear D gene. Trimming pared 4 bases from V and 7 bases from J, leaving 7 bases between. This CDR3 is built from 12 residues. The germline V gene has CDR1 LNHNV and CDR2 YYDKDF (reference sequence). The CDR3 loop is CATSMMGGELFF. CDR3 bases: TGTGCCACCAGCATGATGGGCGGGGAGCTGTTTTTT. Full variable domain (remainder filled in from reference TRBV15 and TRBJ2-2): DAMVIQNPRYQVTQFGKPVTLSCSQTLNHNVMYWYQQKSSQAPKLLFHYYDKDFNNEADTPDNFQSRRPNTSFCFLDIRSPGLGDTAMYLCATSMMGGELFFGEGSRLTVL.

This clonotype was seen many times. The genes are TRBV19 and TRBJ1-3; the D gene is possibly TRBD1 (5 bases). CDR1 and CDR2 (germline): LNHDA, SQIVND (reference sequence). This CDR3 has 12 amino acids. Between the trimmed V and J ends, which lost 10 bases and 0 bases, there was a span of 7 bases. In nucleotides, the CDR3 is TGTGCCAATGACAGCTCTGGAAACACCATATATTTT. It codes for CANDSSGNTIYF. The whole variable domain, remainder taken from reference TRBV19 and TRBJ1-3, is DGGITQSPKYLFRKEGQNVTLSCEQNLNHDAMYWYRQDPGQGLRLIYYSQIVNDFQKGDIAEGYSVSREKKESFPLTVTSAQKNPTAFYLCANDSSGNTIYFGEGSWLTVV.

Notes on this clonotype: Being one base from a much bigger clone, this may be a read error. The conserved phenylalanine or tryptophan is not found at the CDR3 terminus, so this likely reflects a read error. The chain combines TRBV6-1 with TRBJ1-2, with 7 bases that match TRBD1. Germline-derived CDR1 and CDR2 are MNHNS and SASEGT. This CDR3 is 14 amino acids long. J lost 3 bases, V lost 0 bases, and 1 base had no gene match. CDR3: CASSEARGDYGYTL. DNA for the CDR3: TGTGCCAGCAGTGAAGCCAGGGGGGACTATGGCTACACCCTC.

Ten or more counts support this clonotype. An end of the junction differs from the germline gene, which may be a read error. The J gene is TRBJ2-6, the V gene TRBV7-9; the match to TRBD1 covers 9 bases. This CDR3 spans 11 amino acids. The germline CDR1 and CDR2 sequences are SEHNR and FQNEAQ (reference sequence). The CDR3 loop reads CASSLGDRVAF. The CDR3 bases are TGTGCCAGCAGCTTAGGGGACAGGGTGGCTTTC.